These 9 T cell receptor beta chains were sequenced from one sample in a study of T cell clonotyping in hematopoietic cell transplantation. Clones were read by immunoSEQ multiplex PCR, and TCRdb kept only the in-frame ones, dropping some. Here the sample spans about 9,400 clones, 75% to 80% being singletons. The sequencing used PBMCs, collected 180 days after allogeneic stem cell transplant. The receptors were sampled from a male patient aged 40-50 years who had an allogeneic stem cell transplant from a related donor, so the T cells may come from the graft donor. Some clones in this sample may be carry-over from other donors' samples.

CDR3: CASSLGQEIYEQYF. The CDR3 DNA is TGCGCCAGCAGCTTGGGTCAGGAGATCTACGAGCAGTACTTC. The chain uses TRBV5-1 and TRBJ2-7; D gene uncertain. The CDR3 consists of 14 residues. Trimming took 0 bases from V and 3 from J, leaving 10 bases between them. CDR1 and CDR2 (germline): SGHRS, YFSETQ.

The rearrangement links TRBV5-6 to TRBJ1-5, with D maybe TRBD1 (6 bases). The CDR3 has 15 residues. Deletions cut 3 bases from V and 6 bases from J, with 16 bases between. Per germline, CDR1 SGHDT and CDR2 YYEEEE. The CDR3: CASSSFQGPGQPQHF. CDR3 sequence (DNA): TGTGCCAGCAGCTCATTCCAGGGGCCGGGTCAGCCCCAGCATTTT.

This clone was detected a few times. The chain links TRBV18 to TRBJ1-4, with a possible D match to TRBD1 (5 bases). V was trimmed by 0 bases and J by 3 bases, leaving 8 bases between them. The germline V gene has CDR1 KGHSH and CDR2 LQKENI. The CDR3 spans 15 residues. This chain's CDR3 is CASSPPAGSNEKLFF. As DNA, the CDR3 is TGTGCCAGCTCACCACCGGCAGGGTCTAATGAAAAACTGTTTTTT.

The chain has TRBV19 and TRBJ2-7, with D perhaps matching TRBD1 (5 bases). This CDR3 is 15 amino acids long. Germline lookup yields CDR1 LNHDA and CDR2 SQIVND (reference sequence). V lost 4 bases, J lost 0 bases, and 13 bases lay in between. The CDR3 DNA is TGTGCCAGTAGTAAACAGACAGAGTTCTCCTACGAGCAGTACTTC. Amino acids: CASSKQTEFSYEQYF.

The rearrangement links TRBV18 to TRBJ1-5; TRBD1 matches at 9 bases. V shed 5 bases and J 7 bases; nucleotides not matched to a gene: 9. Per germline, CDR1 KGHSH and CDR2 LQKENI. The length of the CDR3 is 15 residues. Here the CDR3 reads CASSGNRGRGQPQHF. For the CDR3, the DNA is TGTGCCAGCTCAGGGAACAGGGGGCGAGGGCAGCCCCAGCATTTT.

The rearrangement uses TRBV6-5 and TRBJ1-3; D is uncertain. Germline V gives CDR1 MNHEY, CDR2 SVGAGI. Deletions cut 8 bases from V and 0 bases from J, with 14 bases between. This CDR3 is built from 15 residues. CDR3 sequence reads: CASSPFGSSGNTIYF. The CDR3 DNA reads as TGTGCCAGCTCCCCCTTCGGGAGCTCTGGAAACACCATATATTTT.

This chain uses TRBV27 with TRBJ2-3; D gene ambiguous. Trimming shortened V by 5 bases and J by 0 bases, and 12 bases separated the two germline ends. There are 15 residues in the CDR3. The V gene's germline CDR1 is MNHEY and CDR2 SMNVEV (reference sequence). The CDR3 bases are TGTGCCAGCAGTAGATCTTGGGGTAGCACAGATACGCAGTATTTT. This translates into CASSRSWGSTDTQYF.

V gene TRBV4-2 combines with J gene TRBJ2-4; TRBD1 agrees at 8 bases. The CDR3 runs 13 residues. V gave up 2 bases and J gave up 8 bases; unmatched junction bases: 2. CDR1 and CDR2 (germline): LGHNA, YNFKEQ. CDR3 nucleotide sequence: TGTGCCAGCAGCCAAACGACAGGGGACATTCAGTACTTC. Protein sequence: CASSQTTGDIQYF.

This chain connects TRBV6-1 to TRBJ2-7; 10 bases line up with TRBD2. Germline CDR1 MNHNS, CDR2 SASEGT. The J segment lost 4 bases and the V segment lost 3 bases, leaving 3 bases of the junction unmatched. The CDR3 spans 14 residues. The CDR3, as DNA: TGTGCCAGCAGTGATCTAGCGGGGGAATACGAGCAGTACTTC. Amino acid sequence: CASSDLAGEYEQYF.